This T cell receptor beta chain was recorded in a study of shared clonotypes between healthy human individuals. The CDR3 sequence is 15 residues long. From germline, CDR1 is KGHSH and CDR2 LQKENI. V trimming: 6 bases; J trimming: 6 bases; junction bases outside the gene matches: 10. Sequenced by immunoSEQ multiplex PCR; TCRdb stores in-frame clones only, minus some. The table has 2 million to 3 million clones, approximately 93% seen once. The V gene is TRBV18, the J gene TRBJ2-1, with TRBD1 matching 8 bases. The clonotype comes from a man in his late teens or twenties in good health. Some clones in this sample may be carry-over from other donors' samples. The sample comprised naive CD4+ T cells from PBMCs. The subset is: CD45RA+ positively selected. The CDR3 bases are TGTGCCAGCTCGCAGAACCAGGGACAGGCCAATGAGCAGTTCTTC. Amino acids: CASSQNQGQANEQFF.